This T cell receptor beta chain was identified during a study of blood T cell repertoires in COVID-19. Study at large: The origin of the acute and convalescent COVID-19 samples was the United States, Italy and Spain. T cells, B-cell-depleted T cells, or PBMCs provided the cDNA or gDNA that served as material.

Under the authors' procedure: Counts of nucleated cells, estimated from reference gene primer amplification, were obtained. TCRdb's copy holds only in-frame clones and misses some; the assay was immunoSEQ multiplex PCR. V, J and clone size reflect that table, while D and trimming were determined from the DNA. The sample shows 130,000 to 150,000 clones, roughly 86% of them seen only once. The CDR3 totals 13 residues. CDR1 and CDR2 (germline): GTSNPN, SVGIG (reference sequence). V gave up 2 bases and J gave up 4 bases; unmatched junction bases: 3. The clonotype originates from a woman in her 50s with acute or convalescent COVID-19. This chain links TRBV30 with TRBJ1-2, with 8 bases lining up with TRBD1. Sequences were obtained from peripheral blood. The CDR3 nucleotides read TGTGCCTGGAGTCCAGGGGGCGGCTATGGCTACACCTTC. Translated: CAWSPGGGYGYTF.